The 15 T cell receptor beta chains given below trace back to one sample, sequenced in a study of persistence of HIV-infected CD4 T cells. The immunoSEQ assay was version 4, run in survey mode. Clones were sequenced by immunoSEQ multiplex PCR, and TCRdb holds only the in-frame ones, with some missing. The sample records tens of thousands of clones, less than 90% being singletons. Cells were stimulated nonspecifically with anti-CD3/anti-CD28 magnetic beads. Responding CD4+ T cells were sorted by upregulation of both CD40 ligand and CD69. Their target antigens are unknown. The input for sequencing was CD4+ T cells sorted from PBMCs after approximately 20-hour stimulation, taken from a patient who received antiretroviral therapy. These receptors originate from an adult woman with HIV who was CMV-seropositive.

The chain joins TRBV19 to TRBJ2-3, with D possibly matching TRBD2 (6 bases). Trimming removed 3 bases at V and 4 bases at J, with 17 bases between. The CDR3 consists of 16 residues. From germline, CDR1 is LNHDA and CDR2 SQIVND (reference sequence). The CDR3 nucleotides read TGTGCCAGTAGTATGACAACGGGGGAAGGAGCAGATACGCAGTATTTT. Encoded protein: CASSMTTGEGADTQYF.

The chain recombines TRBV4-1 with TRBJ1-4; no firm D call. The ends were cut back, 3 bases at V and 7 bases at J, with 21 bases in the middle. Germline CDR1 MGHRA, CDR2 YSYEKL. CDR3 length: 17 residues. The DNA of the CDR3 is TGCGCCAGCAGCCATCCTGGCTCATTCCTTAACGGTGAAAAACTGTTTTTT. This gives the protein CASSHPGSFLNGEKLFF.

The genes are TRBV5-4 and TRBJ2-7; 9 bases are a match to TRBD1. The CDR3 consists of 15 residues. In germline, CDR1 is SGHNT, CDR2 YYREEE (reference sequence). The V and J ends lost 3 bases and 6 bases, in that order; junction bases with no gene match: 10. The CDR3 sequence: CASSYTQGARSEQYV. CDR3 nucleotide sequence: TGTGCCAGCAGCTATACACAGGGGGCGCGTAGCGAGCAGTACGTC.

This rearrangement joins TRBV19 to TRBJ2-5; possibly TRBD2 for D (7 bases). V lost 9 bases, J lost 5 bases, and 16 bases lay in between. The germline CDR1 and CDR2 sequences are LNHDA and SQIVND (reference sequence). CDR3 length: 13 residues. The CDR3 loop is CASRGGAKETQYF. The CDR3 nucleotides are TGTGCCAGCCGCGGGGGCGCAAAGGAGACCCAGTACTTC.

This chain connects TRBV24-1 to TRBJ1-1; maybe TRBD1 (5 bases). This CDR3 is built from 14 residues. V was pared by 6 bases and J by 7 bases, with 17 bases between. Germline values: CDR1 KGHDR, CDR2 SFDVKD. CDR3 bases: TGTGCCACCAGTCCCGGGCAGGGCAGGAATGAAGCTTTCTTT. Protein: CATSPGQGRNEAFF.

The V and J genes are TRBV19 and TRBJ2-2; TRBD2 matches at 8 bases. The germline gives CDR1 LNHDA, CDR2 SQIVND (reference sequence). Unmatched junction bases numbered 11, after V lost 9 bases and J lost 5 bases. The CDR3 extends over 15 amino acids. The CDR3 loop reads CASAQSGGRTGELFF. CDR3 coding DNA: TGTGCCAGCGCCCAAAGCGGGGGTAGGACCGGGGAGCTGTTTTTT.

This clone was detected once. The V gene is TRBV4-1, the J gene TRBJ1-5, with 11 bases lining up with TRBD1. The V and J ends lost 2 bases and 2 bases, in that order; junction bases with no gene match: 14. The germline gives CDR1 MGHRA, CDR2 YSYEKL. This CDR3 comprises 20 residues. The CDR3 nucleotides are TGCGCCAGCAGCCAATCCTCGCGGACAGGGGGCGTGATGGGCAATCAGCCCCAGCATTTT. Its protein is CASSQSSRTGGVMGNQPQHF.

CDR3: CSVTTGVGQPQHF. In nucleotides, the CDR3 is TGCAGCGTTACGACAGGGGTGGGACAGCCCCAGCATTTT. V gene TRBV29-1 combines with J gene TRBJ1-5; 8 bases fit TRBD1. V gave up 5 bases and J gave up 7 bases; unmatched junction bases: 7. The CDR3 has 13 residues. The germline gives CDR1 SQVTM, CDR2 ANQGSEA. Drawing the rest from reference TRBV29-1 and TRBJ1-5, the complete variable domain is SAVISQKPSRDICQRGTSLTIQCQVDSQVTMMFWYRQQPGQSLTLIATANQGSEATYESGFVIDKFPISRPNLTFSTLTVSNMSPEDSSIYLCSVTTGVGQPQHFGDGTRLSIL.

The CDR3 spells CASSVGVGQGAYGYTF. In DNA, the CDR3 is TGTGCCAGCAGCGTGGGGGTTGGACAGGGGGCCTATGGCTACACCTTC. The chain joins TRBV5-6 to TRBJ1-2; 11 bases fit TRBD1. The CDR3 spans 16 residues. CDR1 and CDR2 from the germline V gene are SGHDT and YYEEEE. V lost 4 bases and J lost 4; bases outside the gene matches: 9.

The J gene is TRBJ2-7, the V gene TRBV11-3, with a weak D call TRBD2 (6 bases). V lost 1 base and J 8 bases, leaving 12 bases between the germline ends. CDR3 length: 13 amino acids. Germline CDR1 reads SGHNT; CDR2 reads YENEEA. The CDR3, as DNA: TGTGCCAGCAGCTTAGGTTCGGAGGGGAAGCAGTACTTC. This gives the protein CASSLGSEGKQYF.

The V and J genes are TRBV6-2 or TRBV6-3 and TRBJ1-5; TRBD1 matches 12 bases. CDR1 MNHEY and CDR2 SVGEGT come from the germline V gene. The CDR3 runs 19 residues. Trimming cost V 6 bases and J 7 bases; bases outside gene matches: 19. In DNA, the CDR3 is TGTGCCAGCAGCACCCACGCCGGGACAGGGGGCCAGGTAAGGCAGCCCCAGCATTTT. It specifies CASSTHAGTGGQVRQPQHF.

V usage is TRBV2 and J usage is TRBJ2-4; 9 nucleotides agree with TRBD2. Germline assignment: CDR1 SNHLY and CDR2 FYNNEI. V was clipped by 9 bases and J by 7 bases; unmatched bases: 10. This CDR3 comprises 14 residues. The CDR3 nucleotides are TGTGCCAGGTCGTTGGCGGGGGGGACGAACATTCAGTACTTC. Its protein is CARSLAGGTNIQYF.

This clone was counted a single time. This sequence joins TRBV7-8 and TRBJ1-1, with TRBD1 matching over 7 bases. V lost 5 bases, J lost 5 bases, and 5 bases stayed unmatched. Germline CDR1 is SGHVS and CDR2 is FQNEAQ. The CDR3 spans 13 residues. The CDR3 DNA follows: TGTGCCAGCAGCCGACAGGGTAATACTGAAGCTTTCTTT. Translated: CASSRQGNTEAFF.

The DNA for the CDR3 is TGTGCCAGTAGTATCGGTCAGGTCTACGAGCAGTACTTC. Amino acids: CASSIGQVYEQYF. V and J are TRBV19 and TRBJ2-7; D remains ambiguous. The CDR3 runs 13 residues. Germline assignment: CDR1 LNHDA and CDR2 SQIVND (reference sequence). The V gene lost 3 bases and the J gene lost 3 bases, with 9 bases spanning the gap.

This chain joins TRBV30 and TRBJ2-5; 7 bases are a match to TRBD2. The CDR3 spans 14 residues. The germline gives CDR1 GTSNPN, CDR2 SVGIG (reference sequence). Losses at the gene ends were 1 base for V and 2 bases for J; bases not matched to a gene: 4. The CDR3 sequence is CAWSGSGAQETQYF. The CDR3 nucleotides are TGTGCCTGGAGTGGAAGCGGGGCTCAAGAGACCCAGTACTTC.